This T cell receptor beta chain was recovered during a study of T-cell memory formation after mild COVID-19. Germline V lookup: CDR1 MNHEY, CDR2 SVGEGT. The CDR3 contains 15 residues. The V gene end was trimmed by 8 bases and the J gene end by 2 bases; junction bases not matched to a gene: 5. TCRdb redid the calling of the 5' RACE reads with MiXCR, one entry per CDR3 protein. Here the sample spans 450,000 to 650,000 distinct CDR3 sequences, around 20% being singletons. The chain carries TRBV6-2 or TRBV6-3 and TRBJ2-1; TRBD2 matches 11 bases. Sequenced material: PBMCs or a T cell subset sorted from them (not recorded which). This sequence was found in an adult woman who had mild COVID-19 (a few samples of this study predate the infection). Cell type and time point are not known. The CDR3 sequence is CASSIAGGPYNEQFF. CDR3 in DNA: TGTGCCAGCTCGATAGCGGGAGGGCCCTACAATGAGCAGTTCTTC.